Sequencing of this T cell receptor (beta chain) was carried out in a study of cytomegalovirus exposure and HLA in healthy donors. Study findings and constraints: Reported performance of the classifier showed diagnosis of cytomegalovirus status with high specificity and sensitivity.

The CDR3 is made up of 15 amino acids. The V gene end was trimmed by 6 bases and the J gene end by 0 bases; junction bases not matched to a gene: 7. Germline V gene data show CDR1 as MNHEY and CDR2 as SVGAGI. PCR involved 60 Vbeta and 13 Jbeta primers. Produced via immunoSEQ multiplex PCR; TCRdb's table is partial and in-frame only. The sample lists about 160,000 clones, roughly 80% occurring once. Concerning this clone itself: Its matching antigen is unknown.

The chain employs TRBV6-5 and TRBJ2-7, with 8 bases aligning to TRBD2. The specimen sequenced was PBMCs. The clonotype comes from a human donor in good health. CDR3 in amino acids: CASRIAGSSSYEQYF. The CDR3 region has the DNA TGTGCCAGCAGGATAGCGGGATCTTCCTCCTACGAGCAGTACTTC.